What follows are 17 T cell receptor beta chains derived from one specimen sequenced in a study of blood T cell repertoires in COVID-19. Here immunoSEQ multiplex PCR was the method, and the copy in TCRdb shows in-frame clones only, minus some. The sample lists some 390,000 clones; just under 90% were seen once. The specimen was PBMCs or T cells enriched from blood (not recorded which). The origin of the receptors is a woman under 40 who had recovered from COVID-19.

This chain joins TRBV7-9 and TRBJ1-3; D possibly corresponds to TRBD1 (6 bases). The CDR3 loop spans 15 amino acids. V was clipped by 4 bases and J by 4 bases, with 14 bases between them. Germline V gene sequence: CDR1 SEHNR, CDR2 FQNEAQ (reference sequence). The CDR3 sequence: CASSYRTGNGNTIYF. The CDR3 bases are TGTGCCAGCAGCTACAGAACAGGGAACGGAAACACCATATATTTT.

A word on this clone: Additional DNA sequences in this sample encode the identical CDR3. The rearrangement uses TRBV24-1 and TRBJ1-5; D is unclear. Between the trimmed V and J ends, which lost 5 bases and 1 base, there was a span of 8 bases. Germline CDR1 is KGHDR and CDR2 is SFDVKD. The CDR3 is made up of 14 amino acids. CDR3 in amino acids: CATSAAGSNQPQHF. CDR3 DNA sequence: TGTGCCACCAGTGCCGCGGGCAGCAATCAGCCCCAGCATTTT.

The chain links TRBV9 to TRBJ2-1; 12 bases match TRBD2. There are 18 residues in the CDR3. Trimming at V came to 0 bases and at J to 8 bases, leaving 12 bases not matched to a gene. Germline V gene lookup returns CDR1 SGDLS and CDR2 YYNGEE. CDR3: CASSVGLAGGPGHDEQFF. The CDR3 DNA is TGTGCCAGCAGCGTAGGTCTAGCGGGGGGGCCCGGTCACGATGAGCAGTTCTTC.

J is TRBJ1-5 and V is TRBV6-2 or TRBV6-3; tentative D call: TRBD1 (6 bases). Germline V gene sequence: CDR1 MNHEY, CDR2 SVGEGT. This CDR3 comprises 19 residues. The V and J ends lost 5 bases and 2 bases respectively, with 25 bases between them. Here the CDR3 reads CASSPLGGRGAGGNQPQHF. The CDR3 DNA follows: TGTGCCAGCAGTCCACTTGGCGGGCGGGGGGCAGGTGGCAATCAGCCCCAGCATTTT.

This rearrangement joins TRBV23-1 to TRBJ1-1; TRBD1 agrees at 7 bases. TRBV23-1 belongs to the ORF category, with a function that is uncertain. J gave up 7 bases and V 7 bases, and 9 bases lay outside the gene matches. The CDR3 runs to 13 residues. Here the CDR3 reads CASIDRDPYEAFF. The CDR3 coding sequence is TGCGCCAGCATCGACAGGGACCCTTATGAAGCTTTCTTT.

V and J are TRBV10-3 and TRBJ1-3; TRBD1 might be the D (5 bases). The V and J ends lost 10 bases and 3 bases respectively, with 25 bases between them. The CDR3 is made up of 17 amino acids. Germline V gene data show CDR1 as ENHRY and CDR2 as SYGVKD. The DNA for the CDR3 is TGTGCCAACTCCCTCCTTTCTCTCGGACAAAATGGAAACACCATATATTTT. Translated: CANSLLSLGQNGNTIYF.

The V call is TRBV18, the J call TRBJ1-4; D remains ambiguous. The V and J ends lost 2 bases and 3 bases respectively, with 10 bases between them. CDR1 KGHSH and CDR2 LQKENI come from the germline V gene. The CDR3 runs to 15 residues. CDR3 protein: CASSPKRLSNEKLFF. The DNA for the CDR3 is TGTGCCAGCTCACCAAAGAGATTGTCTAATGAAAAACTGTTTTTT.

This chain connects TRBV2 to TRBJ2-7; 13 nucleotides align to TRBD2. V trimming: 6 bases; J trimming: 4 bases; junction bases outside the gene matches: 9. Germline V lookup: CDR1 SNHLY, CDR2 FYNNEI. The CDR3 contains 16 residues. CDR3 sequence: CASSSTGLAGSYEQYF. CDR3 nucleotides: TGTGCCAGCAGCTCCACGGGACTAGCGGGATCTTACGAGCAGTACTTC.

The gene calls are TRBV7-9 and TRBJ1-1; TRBD1 matches at 8 bases. The CDR3 sequence is 16 residues long. CDR1 is SEHNR and CDR2 is FQNEAQ in the germline V gene (reference sequence). V lost 4 bases to trimming and J lost 0 bases; unmatched junction nucleotides: 7. The CDR3 nucleotides are TGTGCCAGCAGCTCTCCCAAGGACAGGGTGAACACTGAAGCTTTCTTT. This translates into CASSSPKDRVNTEAFF.

The genes are TRBV10-3 and TRBJ2-5; possibly TRBD2 for D (6 bases). The V gene's germline CDR1 is ENHRY and CDR2 SYGVKD. This CDR3 region has 15 residues. V was clipped by 2 bases and J by 4 bases, with 14 bases between them. CDR3 DNA sequence: TGTGCCATCAGTGAGAGGCAGGCGGGATTAGAGACCCAGTACTTC. It translates to CAISERQAGLETQYF.

This clone showed up just once. The chain carries TRBV5-4 and TRBJ1-2; D is ambiguous. Germline assignment: CDR1 SGHNT and CDR2 YYREEE (reference sequence). V gave up 4 bases and J gave up 2 bases, with 15 bases separating them. The CDR3 is 15 amino acids. CDR3 bases: TGTGCCAGCAGCCCGGAAGGACGGGAAAACTATGGCTACACCTTC. Protein: CASSPEGRENYGYTF.

This clone was seen a single time. The V and J genes are TRBV2 and TRBJ1-5; D ambiguous. The V gene lost 6 bases and the J gene lost 0 bases, with 15 bases spanning the gap. The CDR3 is made up of 16 amino acids. The germline gives CDR1 SNHLY, CDR2 FYNNEI. Here the CDR3 DNA reads TGTGCCAGCAGCGCCTTACGGACTAATAGCAATCAGCCCCAGCATTTT. Its translation is CASSALRTNSNQPQHF. Variable domain in full (rest from reference TRBV2 and TRBJ1-5): EPEVTQTPSHQVTQMGQEVILRCVPISNHLYFYWYRQILGQKVEFLVSFYNNEISEKSEIFDDQFSVERPDGSNFTLKIRSTKLEDSAMYFCASSALRTNSNQPQHFGDGTRLSIL.

This clone was counted between two and nine times. The chain couples TRBV5-1 to TRBJ2-1; D uncertain. The CDR3 sequence is 13 residues long. The germline V gene has CDR1 SGHRS and CDR2 YFSETQ. The V end lost 0 bases, the J end lost 6 bases, and 7 bases lay between the germline ends. CDR3 DNA sequence: TGCGCCAGCAGCTTGGTCCCGTTCAATGAGCAGTTCTTC. This translates into CASSLVPFNEQFF. Looking up the rest from reference TRBV5-1 and TRBJ2-1 gives the full variable domain: KAGVTQTPRYLIKTRGQQVTLSCSPISGHRSVSWYQQTPGQGLQFLFEYFSETQRNKGNFPGRFSGRQFSNSRSEMNVSTLELGDSALYLCASSLVPFNEQFFGPGTRLTVL.

The rearrangement uses TRBV3-1 (or the pseudogene TRBV3-2) and TRBJ2-2, with D tentatively TRBD1 (5 bases). This CDR3 contains 14 residues. V was pared by 1 base and J by 7 bases, with 10 bases between. CDR1 is LGHDT, CDR2 YNNKEL, per germline (reference sequence). The chain's CDR3 is CASSQGNRGGELFF. Here the CDR3 DNA reads TGTGCCAGCAGCCAAGGAAATAGGGGCGGGGAGCTGTTTTTT.

This chain uses TRBV4-3 with TRBJ1-5; tentative D call: TRBD1 (6 bases). V lost 0 bases and J lost 0, with 15 bases in between. In germline, CDR1 is LGHNA, CDR2 YSLEER. This CDR3 comprises 18 residues. This CDR3 is CASSQDEGDTYSNQPQHF. The DNA for the CDR3 is TGCGCCAGCAGCCAAGACGAGGGGGATACATATAGCAATCAGCCCCAGCATTTT.

The rearrangement joins TRBV27 to TRBJ1-2; 8 bases match TRBD1. V was clipped by 2 bases and J by 8 bases; unmatched bases: 7. From germline, CDR1 is MNHEY and CDR2 SMNVEV (reference sequence). The CDR3 is 14 residues long. The DNA for the CDR3 is TGTGCCAGCAGTTTAGAGCAGGGGGCTTCGGGCTACACCTTC. It is translated as CASSLEQGASGYTF.

This clone appeared a single time. The chain combines TRBV3-1 (or the pseudogene TRBV3-2) with TRBJ2-1, with 9 bases matching TRBD2. The CDR3 is made up of 18 amino acids. J gave up 5 bases and V 4 bases, and 15 bases lay outside the gene matches. Per the germline V gene, CDR1 is LGHDT and CDR2 is YNNKEL (reference sequence). In DNA form, the CDR3 reads TGTGCCAGCAGCCGGAGCCTGGGGGCTAGCGGGGTCCACAATGAGCAGTTCTTC. Translating it yields CASSRSLGASGVHNEQFF.